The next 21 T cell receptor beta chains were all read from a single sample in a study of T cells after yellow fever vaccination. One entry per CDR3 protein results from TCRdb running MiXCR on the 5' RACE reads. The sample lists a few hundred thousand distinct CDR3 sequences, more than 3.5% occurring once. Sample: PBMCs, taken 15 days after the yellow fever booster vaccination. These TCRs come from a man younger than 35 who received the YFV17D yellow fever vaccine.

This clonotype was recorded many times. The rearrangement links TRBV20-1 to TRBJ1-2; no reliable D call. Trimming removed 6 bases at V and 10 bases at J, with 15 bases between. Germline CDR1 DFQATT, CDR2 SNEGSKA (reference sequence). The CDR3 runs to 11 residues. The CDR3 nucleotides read TGCAGTGCAACGACGCGGCTGGCCTACACCTTC. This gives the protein CSATTRLAYTF.

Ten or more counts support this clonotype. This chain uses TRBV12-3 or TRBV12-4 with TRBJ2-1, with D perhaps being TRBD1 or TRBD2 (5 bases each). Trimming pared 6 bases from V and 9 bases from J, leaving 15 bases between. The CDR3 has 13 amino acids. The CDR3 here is CASRQLGDGEQFF. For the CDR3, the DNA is TGTGCCAGCAGGCAACTGGGGGATGGTGAGCAGTTCTTC.

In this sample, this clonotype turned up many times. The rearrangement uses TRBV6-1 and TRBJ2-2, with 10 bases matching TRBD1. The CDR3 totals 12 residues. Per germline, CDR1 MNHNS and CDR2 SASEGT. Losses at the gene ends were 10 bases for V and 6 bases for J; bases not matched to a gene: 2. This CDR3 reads CANGQGAGELFF. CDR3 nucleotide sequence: TGTGCCAACGGACAGGGGGCCGGGGAGCTGTTTTTT.

The CDR3, as DNA: TGCGCCAGTACCCAGGACGGGACCTATGGCTACACCTTC. Protein sequence: CASTQDGTYGYTF. The chain has TRBV5-1 and TRBJ1-2, with D possibly TRBD1 on 5 matching bases. CDR1 SGHRS and CDR2 YFSETQ come from the germline V gene. The V end lost 8 bases, the J end lost 4 bases, and 15 bases lay between the germline ends. CDR3 length: 13 amino acids.

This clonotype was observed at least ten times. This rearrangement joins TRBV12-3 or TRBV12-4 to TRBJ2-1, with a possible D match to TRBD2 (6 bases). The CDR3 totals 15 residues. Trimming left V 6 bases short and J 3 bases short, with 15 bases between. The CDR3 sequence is CASSPAWGVYNEQFF. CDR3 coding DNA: TGTGCCAGCAGCCCCGCTTGGGGGGTCTACAATGAGCAGTTCTTC.

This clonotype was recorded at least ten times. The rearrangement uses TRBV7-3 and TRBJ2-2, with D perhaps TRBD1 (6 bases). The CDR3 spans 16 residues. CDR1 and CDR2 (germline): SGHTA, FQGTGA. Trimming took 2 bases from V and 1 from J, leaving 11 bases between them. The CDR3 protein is CASSLPGQQNTGELFF. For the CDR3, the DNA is TGTGCCAGCAGCTTACCCGGACAGCAGAACACCGGGGAGCTGTTTTTT.

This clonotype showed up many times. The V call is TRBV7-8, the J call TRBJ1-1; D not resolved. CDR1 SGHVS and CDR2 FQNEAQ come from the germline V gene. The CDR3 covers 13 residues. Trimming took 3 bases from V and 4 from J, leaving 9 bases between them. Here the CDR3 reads CASSFRTSTEAFF. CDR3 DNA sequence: TGTGCCAGCAGCTTCCGGACCAGCACTGAAGCTTTCTTT.

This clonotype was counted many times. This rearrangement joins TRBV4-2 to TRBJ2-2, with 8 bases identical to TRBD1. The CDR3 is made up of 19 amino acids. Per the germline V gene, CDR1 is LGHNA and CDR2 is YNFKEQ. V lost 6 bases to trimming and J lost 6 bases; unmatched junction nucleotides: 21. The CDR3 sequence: CASSPYRTGNFVRSGELFF. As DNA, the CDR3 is TGTGCCAGCAGTCCCTATCGGACAGGGAATTTTGTGAGGTCCGGGGAGCTGTTTTTT.

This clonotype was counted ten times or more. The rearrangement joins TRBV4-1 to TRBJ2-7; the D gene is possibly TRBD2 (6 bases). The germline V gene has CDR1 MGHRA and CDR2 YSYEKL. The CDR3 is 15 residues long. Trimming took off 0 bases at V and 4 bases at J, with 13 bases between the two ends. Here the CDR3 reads CASSQEGNGLYEQYV. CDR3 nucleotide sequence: TGCGCCAGCAGCCAAGAGGGGAACGGACTATACGAGCAGTACGTC.

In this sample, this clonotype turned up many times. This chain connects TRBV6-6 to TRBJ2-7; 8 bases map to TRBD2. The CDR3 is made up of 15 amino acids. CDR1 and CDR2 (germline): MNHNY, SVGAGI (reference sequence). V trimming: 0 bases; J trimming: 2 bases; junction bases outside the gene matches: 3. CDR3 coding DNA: TGTGCCAGCAGTTACTCGAACGGGGGGGCCTACGAGCAGTACTTC. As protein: CASSYSNGGAYEQYF.

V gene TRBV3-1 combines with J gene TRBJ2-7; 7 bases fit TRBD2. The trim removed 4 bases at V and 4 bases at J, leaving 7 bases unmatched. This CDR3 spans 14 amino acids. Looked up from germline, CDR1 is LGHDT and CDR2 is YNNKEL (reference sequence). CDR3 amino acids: CASSRGRERYEQYV. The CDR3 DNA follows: TGTGCCAGCAGCCGGGGGAGGGAGAGGTACGAGCAGTACGTC.

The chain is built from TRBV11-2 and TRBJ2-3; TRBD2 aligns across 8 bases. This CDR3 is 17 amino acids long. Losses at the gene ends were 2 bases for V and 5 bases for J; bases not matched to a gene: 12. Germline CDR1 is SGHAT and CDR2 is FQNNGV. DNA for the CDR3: TGTGCCAGCAGCTTAAACGGACTAGCAAAAAAGGGAGATACGCAGTATTTT. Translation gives CASSLNGLAKKGDTQYF.

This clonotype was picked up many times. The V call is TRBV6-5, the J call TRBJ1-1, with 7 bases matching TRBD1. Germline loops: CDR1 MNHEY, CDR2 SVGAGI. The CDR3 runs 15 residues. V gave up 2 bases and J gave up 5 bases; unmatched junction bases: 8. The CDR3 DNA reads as TGTGCCAGCAGTTACCGAGGGGGCATAGGGACTGAAGCTTTCTTT. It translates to CASSYRGGIGTEAFF.

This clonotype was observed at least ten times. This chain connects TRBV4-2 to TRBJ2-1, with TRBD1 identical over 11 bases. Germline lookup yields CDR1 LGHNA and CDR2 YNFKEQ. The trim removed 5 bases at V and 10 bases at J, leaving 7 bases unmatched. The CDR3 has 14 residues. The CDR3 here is CASSARDRGGEQFF. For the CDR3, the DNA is TGTGCCAGCAGCGCCCGGGACAGGGGGGGGGAGCAGTTCTTC.

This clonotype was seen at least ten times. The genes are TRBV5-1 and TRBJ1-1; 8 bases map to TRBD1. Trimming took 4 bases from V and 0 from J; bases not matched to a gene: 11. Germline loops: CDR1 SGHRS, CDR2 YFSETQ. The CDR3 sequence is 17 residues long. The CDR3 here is CASSVLTGGPMNTEAFF. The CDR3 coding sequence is TGCGCCAGCAGCGTATTAACAGGGGGTCCCATGAACACTGAAGCTTTCTTT. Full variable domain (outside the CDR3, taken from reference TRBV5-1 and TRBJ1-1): KAGVTQTPRYLIKTRGQQVTLSCSPISGHRSVSWYQQTPGQGLQFLFEYFSETQRNKGNFPGRFSGRQFSNSRSEMNVSTLELGDSALYLCASSVLTGGPMNTEAFFGQGTRLTVV.

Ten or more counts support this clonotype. The CDR3 loop is CSVGKGADTQYF. CDR3 DNA sequence: TGCAGCGTTGGGAAGGGGGCAGATACGCAGTATTTT. The chain carries TRBV29-1 and TRBJ2-3, with a possible D match to TRBD1 (6 bases). Trimming removed 4 bases at V and 4 bases at J, with 9 bases between. The CDR3 runs 12 residues. Germline CDR1 SQVTM, CDR2 ANQGSEA.

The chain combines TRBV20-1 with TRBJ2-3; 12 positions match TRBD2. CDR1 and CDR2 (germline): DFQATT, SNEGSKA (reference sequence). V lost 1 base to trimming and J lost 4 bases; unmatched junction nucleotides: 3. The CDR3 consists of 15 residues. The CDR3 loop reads CSARVLAGGADTQYF. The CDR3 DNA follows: TGCAGTGCTAGAGTTCTAGCGGGGGGGGCAGATACGCAGTATTTT.

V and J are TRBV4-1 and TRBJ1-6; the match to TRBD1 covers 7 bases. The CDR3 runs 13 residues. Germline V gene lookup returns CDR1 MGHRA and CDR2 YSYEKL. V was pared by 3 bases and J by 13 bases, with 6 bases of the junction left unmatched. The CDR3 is CASSQETTGPLHF. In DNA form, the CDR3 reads TGCGCCAGCAGCCAGGAGACGACAGGGCCCCTCCACTTT.

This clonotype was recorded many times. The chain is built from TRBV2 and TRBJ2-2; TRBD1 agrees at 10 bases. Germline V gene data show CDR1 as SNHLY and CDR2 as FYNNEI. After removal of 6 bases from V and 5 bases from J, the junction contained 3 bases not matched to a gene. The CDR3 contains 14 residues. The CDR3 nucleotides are TGTGCCAGCAGGGGACAGGGGCGGACCGGGGAGCTGTTTTTT. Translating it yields CASRGQGRTGELFF.

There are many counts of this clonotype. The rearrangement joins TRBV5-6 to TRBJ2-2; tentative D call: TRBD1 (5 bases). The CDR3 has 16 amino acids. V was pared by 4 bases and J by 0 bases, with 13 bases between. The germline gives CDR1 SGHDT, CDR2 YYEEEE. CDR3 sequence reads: CASSLTEPANTGELFF. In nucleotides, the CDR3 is TGTGCCAGCAGCCTGACAGAGCCCGCGAACACCGGGGAGCTGTTTTTT.

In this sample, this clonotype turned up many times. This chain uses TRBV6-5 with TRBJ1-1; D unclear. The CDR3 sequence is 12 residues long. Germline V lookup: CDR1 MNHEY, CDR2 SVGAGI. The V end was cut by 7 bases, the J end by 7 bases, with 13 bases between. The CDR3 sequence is CASIASRNEAFF. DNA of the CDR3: TGTGCCAGCATTGCCAGCCGGAATGAAGCTTTCTTT.